Reported below is one T cell receptor beta chain. The target antigen is unknown. Naive CD8 cells were CD45RO-negative, positively selected for CCR7, excluding terminally differentiated effector memory CD45RA+ cells. All donors qualified as healthy HIV-negative adults and had experienced no recent acute infections or vaccinations. This entry belongs to a study of shared clonotypes between healthy human individuals. Study-level information: Donor composition was a couple of women and a few men, aged 18 to 49.

Overall study findings and caveats: Among non-shared clonotypes, generation probabilities were lower than among those shared by all four donors. Around 5% of naive CD4 clonotypes were common to four donors.

Assay used: immunoSEQ multiplex PCR; TCRdb lists only in-frame clones, some missing. The data hold 660,000 or so clones, with approximately 96% observed a single time. CDR1 MDHEN and CDR2 SYDVKM come from the germline V gene. V lost 6 bases, J lost 3 bases, and 10 bases stayed unmatched. The CDR3 extends over 16 amino acids. This TCR derives from a woman aged 25 to 39 in good health. Input material: naive CD8+ T cells sorted from blood. The V and J genes are TRBV28 and TRBJ2-3, with 9 bases fitting TRBD2. CDR3 sequence (DNA): TGTGCCAGCAGATCAAGGAGGCGGGAGGGTACAGATACGCAGTATTTT. Encoded protein: CASRSRRREGTDTQYF.